Each of the 20 T cell receptor beta chains below was sequenced from the same sample in a study of shared clonotypes between healthy human individuals (dated by TCRdb to 2018 to 2020). The receptor library was made with the immunoSEQ multiplex PCR assay. TCRdb carries this immuneACCESS record with in-frame sequences only. Its versions omit some clonotypes, under half of them owing to an unresolved V gene in the studies checked, with the rest unexplained. The sample profile shows around 1,100,000 clones; 77% of them were found once. The ten most abundant clones make up 0.89% of the sample. Material for sequencing was memory CD4+ T cells from PBMCs. The cell subset or site label, read with the paper, signifies: CD45RA-negative fraction. The origin of the receptors is a man aged 18-30 years in good health. Some clones in this sample may be carry-over from other donors' samples.

On this clone itself: A far bigger clonotype differs at one base, so this is likely a read error. Within the sample, other DNA sequences also encode this same CDR3. The chain employs TRBV30 and TRBJ1-1; 7 nucleotides match TRBD1. Germline loops: CDR1 GTSNPN, CDR2 SVGIG (reference sequence). This CDR3 comprises 13 residues. Here the CDR3 reads CAWSDRAYTEAFF. CDR3 nucleotide sequence: TGTGCATGGAGCGACAGGGCCTACACTGAAGCTTTCTTT.

As regards this clone: The same CDR3 also results from other DNA sequences found in this sample. V is TRBV6-1 and J is TRBJ1-2; D might be TRBD1 (6 bases). Germline CDR1 MNHNS, CDR2 SASEGT. This CDR3 has 13 residues. V was shortened by 6 bases and J by 2 bases, with 10 bases between the two germline ends. CDR3 region: CASSSTGNYGYTF. The CDR3 DNA reads TGTGCCAGCAGCTCCACAGGGAACTATGGCTACACCTTC.

This chain joins TRBV9 and TRBJ2-5; tentatively, D is TRBD1 (7 bases). The CDR3 is 15 residues long. V was pared by 8 bases and J by 5 bases, with 22 bases between. Germline values: CDR1 SGDLS, CDR2 YYNGEE. The CDR3 loop reads CASALEGGGSETQYF. The CDR3 nucleotides read TGTGCCAGTGCCTTAGAAGGAGGGGGCAGTGAGACCCAGTACTTC. The complete variable domain, with remaining parts taken from reference TRBV9 and TRBJ2-5, reads DSGVTQTPKHLITATGQRVTLRCSPRSGDLSVYWYQQSLDQGLQFLIQYYNGEERAKGNILERFSAQQFPDLHSELNLSSLELGDSALYFCASALEGGGSETQYFGPGTRLLVL.

As to this clone: Given a far larger clone just one base away, this is likely a sequencing read error. At the DNA level, this CDR3 is encoded by other sequences in the same sample as well. V and J are TRBV7-9 and TRBJ2-1; no firm D call. The CDR3 covers 12 residues. V shed 2 bases and J shed 1 base, with 0 bases lying between them. The V gene's germline CDR1 is SEHNR and CDR2 FQNEAQ (reference sequence). The CDR3 DNA follows: TGTGCCAGCAGCTTATCCTACAATGAGCAGTTCTTC. Translated, it gives CASSLSYNEQFF.

The rearrangement links TRBV28 to TRBJ1-5, with 7 nucleotides matching TRBD1. CDR1 is MDHEN, CDR2 SYDVKM, per germline. CDR3 length: 14 amino acids. The junction had 6 bases not matched to a gene; V was cut back by 4 bases and J by 6 bases. The CDR3 nucleotides are TGTGCCAGCAGTTCCGACAGGGAGGTTCAGCCCCAGCATTTT. Translated: CASSSDREVQPQHF.

The CDR3 DNA is TGTGCCAGCAGTGGGAGAGCCTTGGGTGCTAGCGGGCGATCAGATACGCAGTATTTT. It specifies CASSGRALGASGRSDTQYF. The rearrangement joins TRBV6-1 to TRBJ2-3; 8 nucleotides match TRBD2. Unmatched junction bases numbered 19, after V lost 4 bases and J lost 4 bases. The CDR3 extends over 19 amino acids. Germline values: CDR1 MNHNS, CDR2 SASEGT.

The genes are TRBV15 and TRBJ1-5, with D possibly being TRBD1 (5 bases). Germline V gene data show CDR1 as LNHNV and CDR2 as YYDKDF (reference sequence). Deletions cut 0 bases from V and 1 base from J, with 16 bases between. This CDR3 region has 18 residues. The CDR3 nucleotides read TGTGCCACCAGCAGAGACCCAGGGACCCCCGGAAGCAATCAGCCCCAGCATTTT. Translation: CATSRDPGTPGSNQPQHF.

The chain has TRBV5-8 and TRBJ2-1, with D perhaps matching TRBD1 or TRBD2 (7 bases each). Germline V lookup: CDR1 SGHTS, CDR2 YDEGEE. The CDR3 runs to 14 residues. Trimming pared 1 base from V and 13 bases from J, leaving 18 bases between. The CDR3 region is CASSLLSSGGGQFF. The CDR3 coding sequence is TGTGCCAGCAGCTTGTTATCTAGCGGAGGGGGCCAGTTCTTC. Complete variable domain (other parts from reference TRBV5-8 and TRBJ2-1): EAGVTQSPTHLIKTRGQQATLRCSPISGHTSVYWYQQALGLGLQFLLWYDEGEERNRGNFPPRFSGRQFPNYSSELNVNALELEDSALYLCASSLLSSGGGQFFGPGTRLTVL.

This rearrangement joins TRBV6-5 to TRBJ2-3; the match to TRBD2 covers 7 bases. The CDR3 loop spans 15 amino acids. Germline CDR1 is MNHEY and CDR2 is SVGAGI. Losses at the gene ends were 0 bases for V and 2 bases for J; bases not matched to a gene: 2. CDR3 DNA sequence: TGTGCCAGCAGTTACTCGGGACTATACACAGATACGCAGTATTTT. Its translation: CASSYSGLYTDTQYF.

V and J are TRBV28 and TRBJ2-7; D might be TRBD1 (5 bases). Trimming shortened V by 8 bases and J by 2 bases, and 19 bases separated the two germline ends. In germline, CDR1 is MDHEN, CDR2 SYDVKM. CDR3 length: 15 amino acids. The CDR3 DNA sequence: TGTGCCAGCGGCTCATGGGCTACAGGTACCTACGAGCAGTACTTC. Translating it yields CASGSWATGTYEQYF.

This rearrangement joins TRBV18 to TRBJ2-5; D ambiguous. The CDR3 is 15 residues long. Germline V lookup: CDR1 KGHSH, CDR2 LQKENI. V lost 0 bases and J 1 base, leaving 9 bases between the germline ends. CDR3 nucleotide sequence: TGTGCCAGCTCACCACCAGTCCGGCGCCAAGAGACCCAGTACTTC. Encoded protein: CASSPPVRRQETQYF.

This clone has only one observation. The chain joins TRBV9 to TRBJ1-2, with 12 nucleotides matching TRBD1. Germline V gives CDR1 SGDLS, CDR2 YYNGEE. This CDR3 has 13 residues. V was pared by 5 bases and J by 6 bases, with 2 bases of the junction left unmatched. The CDR3 protein is CASRGQGAHGYTF. For the CDR3, the DNA is TGTGCCAGCAGGGGACAGGGGGCGCATGGCTACACCTTC.

This rearrangement joins TRBV7-2 to TRBJ2-1, with 11 bases lining up with TRBD2. With 5 bases clipped from V and 3 bases from J, the junction kept 3 bases outside the gene matches. CDR1 and CDR2 (germline): SGHTA, FQGNSA. CDR3 length equals 15 residues. The CDR3 bases are TGTGCCAGCAGCCAACTAGCGGGAGTCTACAATGAGCAGTTCTTC. Translation: CASSQLAGVYNEQFF.

Points on this clone: The same CDR3 can be traced to other DNA sequences in this sample. V usage is TRBV5-4 and J usage is TRBJ1-4, with TRBD1 matching over 8 bases. This CDR3 has 15 amino acids. Germline CDR1 reads SGHNT; CDR2 reads YYREEE (reference sequence). V was pared by 4 bases and J by 2 bases, with 4 bases of the junction left unmatched. This chain's CDR3 is CASSPQGATNEKLFF. The CDR3 DNA sequence: TGTGCCAGCAGCCCCCAGGGGGCTACTAATGAAAAACTGTTTTTT. Complete variable domain (other parts from reference TRBV5-4 and TRBJ1-4): ETGVTQSPTHLIKTRGQQVTLRCSSQSGHNTVSWYQQALGQGPQFIFQYYREEENGRGNFPPRFSGLQFPNYSSELNVNALELDDSALYLCASSPQGATNEKLFFGSGTQLSVL.

The chain couples TRBV7-3 to TRBJ1-1, with TRBD1 identical over 10 bases. Germline assignment: CDR1 SGHTA and CDR2 FQGTGA. The CDR3 covers 16 residues. The V gene end was trimmed by 2 bases and the J gene end by 1 base; junction bases not matched to a gene: 4. CDR3 sequence (DNA): TGTGCCAGCAGCTTAGCAAGGGACAGGGGGAACACTGAAGCTTTCTTT. Its protein product is CASSLARDRGNTEAFF. Looking up the rest from reference TRBV7-3 and TRBJ1-1 gives the full variable domain: GAGVSQTPSNKVTEKGKYVELRCDPISGHTALYWYRQSLGQGPEFLIYFQGTGAADDSGLPNDRFFAVRPEGSVSTLKIQRTERGDSAVYLCASSLARDRGNTEAFFGQGTRLTVV.

This clone was seen a handful of times. V and J are TRBV2 and TRBJ1-3; tentatively, D is TRBD1 (5 bases). V was clipped by 4 bases and J by 4 bases, with 11 bases between them. The CDR3 is 14 residues long. Germline values: CDR1 SNHLY, CDR2 FYNNEI. The DNA of the CDR3 is TGTGCCAGCAGTGGGAGGGGAGCGGGAAACACCATATATTTT. The encoded protein is CASSGRGAGNTIYF.

The chain couples TRBV27 to TRBJ2-6, with unresolved D. The CDR3 consists of 17 residues. Between the trimmed V and J ends, which lost 5 bases and 0 bases, there was a span of 14 bases. CDR1 is MNHEY, CDR2 SMNVEV, per germline (reference sequence). The CDR3 protein is CASSTYLTDSGANVLTF. The CDR3 region has the DNA TGTGCCAGCAGTACTTACCTTACGGACTCTGGGGCCAACGTCCTGACTTTC.

This clone occurred once. This chain links TRBV4-3 with TRBJ2-6; D is unclear. V gave up 0 bases and J gave up 2 bases, with 8 bases separating them. The germline CDR1 and CDR2 sequences are LGHNA and YSLEER. This CDR3 contains 16 residues. The CDR3 sequence is CASSQDMAAGANVLTF. CDR3 bases: TGCGCCAGCAGCCAAGATATGGCTGCTGGGGCCAACGTCCTGACTTTC.

This sequence joins TRBV27 and TRBJ2-5; TRBD1 matches at 9 bases. The V gene end was trimmed by 3 bases and the J gene end by 0 bases; junction bases not matched to a gene: 2. CDR1 is MNHEY, CDR2 SMNVEV, per germline (reference sequence). The CDR3 runs to 15 residues. CDR3 protein: CASSFGQGYQETQYF. In DNA, the CDR3 is TGTGCCAGCAGTTTCGGACAGGGGTACCAAGAGACCCAGTACTTC.

The chain uses TRBV25-1 and TRBJ2-7; perhaps TRBD1 as D (7 bases). This CDR3 contains 14 residues. Germline-derived CDR1 and CDR2 are MGHDK and SYGVNS. Trimming shortened V by 1 base and J by 4 bases, and 11 bases separated the two germline ends. CDR3 region: CASSESGGTYEQYF. In DNA, the CDR3 is TGTGCCAGCAGTGAATCAGGGGGGACTTACGAGCAGTACTTC.